This T cell receptor (beta chain) was retrieved from a study of blood T cell repertoires in COVID-19. Study summary: Material from acute and convalescent COVID-19 was sourced from the United States, Italy and Spain. Sample material is recorded as cDNA or gDNA derived from T cells, B-cell-depleted T cells, or PBMCs.

Authors' analysis steps: By means of reference gene primer amplification, nucleated cell counts were estimated. Clones were sequenced by immunoSEQ multiplex PCR, and TCRdb holds only the in-frame ones, with some missing. That table supplies the V and J calls and clone size; D and trimming were determined from the DNA. Here the sample spans about 360,000 clones, less than 90% being singletons. Patients at the Seattle site were enrolled during active infection and followed longitudinally. CDR3 length: 15 residues. Trimming cost V 2 bases and J 7 bases; bases outside gene matches: 10. Germline CDR1 reads MNHEY; CDR2 reads SVGAGI.

V gene TRBV6-5 combines with J gene TRBJ1-2; the match to TRBD1 covers 7 bases. The sequence derives from a woman aged 55-75 years with COVID-19, enrolled during active disease. Input material: peripheral blood. This CDR3 reads CASSYDVIGGFGYTF. CDR3 DNA sequence: TGTGCCAGCAGTTACGATGTGATAGGGGGCTTTGGCTACACCTTC.